Each of the 20 T cell receptor beta chains below was sequenced from the same sample in a study of T cells in Graves' hyperthyroidism and ophthalmopathy. It was RNA transcripts that yielded the amplified TCR beta CDR3 regions. A first-round RT-PCR of the TCR CDR3 used the HTBI primer set. TCRdb fed the multiplex PCR reads into MiXCR, producing one record per CDR3 protein. Of around 350,000 distinct CDR3 sequences detected, approximately 19% appear once; the ten largest clones hold approximately 4%. Input material: blood. These receptors all come from a young woman with Graves' hyperthyroidism.

This clonotype was seen ten or more times. The V call is TRBV6-5, the J call TRBJ1-1, with D hard to call. This CDR3 is built from 14 residues. Between the trimmed V and J ends, which lost 4 bases and 4 bases, there was a span of 13 bases. Germline-derived CDR1 and CDR2 are MNHEY and SVGAGI. The CDR3 DNA is TGTGCCAGCAGTTGGAACATTCAAATCACTGAAGCTTTCTTT. Protein sequence: CASSWNIQITEAFF.

In its sample, this clonotype was seen a few times. This may be a read error: a much more frequent sequence differs by one nucleotide. The chain employs TRBV20-1 and TRBJ2-7; TRBD1 is a possible D gene (6 bases). The germline V gene has CDR1 DFQATT and CDR2 SNEGSKA (reference sequence). This CDR3 comprises 12 residues. The CDR3 sequence: CSASRGSPEQCF. The CDR3 coding sequence is TGCAGTGCTAGTAGGGGGTCTCCCGAGCAGTGCTTC.

This clonotype has ten or more counts. The rearrangement uses TRBV2 and TRBJ2-5; D is perhaps TRBD1 (5 bases). Germline CDR1 reads SNHLY; CDR2 reads FYNNEI. This CDR3 spans 13 amino acids. The ends were cut back, 7 bases at V and 2 bases at J, with 11 bases in the middle. CDR3 loop: CASKGQLQETQYF. CDR3 DNA sequence: TGTGCCAGCAAGGGGCAGCTACAAGAGACCCAGTACTTC.

This clonotype has a count of ten or more. The J gene is TRBJ2-7, the V gene TRBV4-1; 7 bases map to TRBD2. The CDR3 covers 15 residues. After removal of 2 bases from V and 2 bases from J, the junction contained 6 bases not matched to a gene. CDR1 MGHRA and CDR2 YSYEKL come from the germline V gene. The CDR3 protein is CASSQSIRGAYEQYF. CDR3 sequence (DNA): TGCGCCAGCAGCCAATCTATCCGGGGGGCCTACGAGCAGTACTTC.

The chain carries TRBV6-2 or TRBV6-3 and TRBJ2-7, with a tentative D call TRBD1 (6 bases). V was clipped by 0 bases and J by 3 bases, with 9 bases between them. In germline, CDR1 is MNHEY, CDR2 SVGEGT. This CDR3 has 14 amino acids. CDR3 loop: CASSYSGTRYEQYF. The CDR3 bases are TGTGCCAGCAGTTACTCCGGGACACGCTACGAGCAGTACTTC.

The table lists this clonotype with a few counts. The chain has TRBV5-1 and TRBJ1-1, with D maybe TRBD1 (6 bases). The V end lost 0 bases, the J end lost 1 base, and 10 bases lay between the germline ends. The V gene's germline CDR1 is SGHRS and CDR2 YFSETQ. CDR3 length: 15 residues. The CDR3 is CASSLAGATNTEAFF. The CDR3 region has the DNA TGCGCCAGCAGCTTGGCGGGGGCCACGAACACTGAAGCTTTCTTT.

This clonotype was seen ten or more times. V gene TRBV9 combines with J gene TRBJ2-7, with D perhaps being TRBD1 or TRBD2 (5 bases each). Germline V gene sequence: CDR1 SGDLS, CDR2 YYNGEE. V was shortened by 3 bases and J by 9 bases, with 13 bases between the two germline ends. The CDR3 covers 12 residues. CDR3 coding DNA: TGTGCCAGCAGCGCCCGGGGCCAAAGGCAGTACTTC. Translating it yields CASSARGQRQYF. Full variable domain (outside the CDR3, taken from reference TRBV9 and TRBJ2-7): DSGVTQTPKHLITATGQRVTLRCSPRSGDLSVYWYQQSLDQGLQFLIQYYNGEERAKGNILERFSAQQFPDLHSELNLSSLELGDSALYFCASSARGQRQYFGPGTRLTVT.

This clonotype was picked up a small number of times. The chain combines TRBV5-1 with TRBJ1-3, with D perhaps TRBD1 (5 bases). V lost 1 base to trimming and J lost 2 bases, with 10 bases between them. The CDR3 is 15 residues long. Germline CDR1 SGHRS, CDR2 YFSETQ. DNA for the CDR3: TGCGCCAGCAGCTTGAGCCCGGGGGCTGGAAACACCATATATTTT. Residues: CASSLSPGAGNTIYF.

This clonotype was seen at least ten times. The V call is TRBV19, the J call TRBJ2-2; D gene unclear. V was pared by 7 bases and J by 6 bases, with 21 bases between. CDR1 and CDR2 (germline): LNHDA, SQIVND (reference sequence). CDR3 length: 16 residues. For the CDR3, the DNA is TGTGCCAGTAAGCCCAGCCGGGCAGAAGCATCCGGGGAGCTGTTTTTT. Its translation is CASKPSRAEASGELFF. Together with reference TRBV19 and TRBJ2-2, the CDR3 gives the full variable domain: DGGITQSPKYLFRKEGQNVTLSCEQNLNHDAMYWYRQDPGQGLRLIYYSQIVNDFQKGDIAEGYSVSREKKESFPLTVTSAQKNPTAFYLCASKPSRAEASGELFFGEGSRLTVL.

For this clonotype: A read error may be the cause here, since a much bigger clone is one base away. The final CDR3 position lacks the conserved phenylalanine or tryptophan, pointing to a likely read error. The chain links TRBV7-2 to TRBJ1-2; perhaps TRBD1 as D (5 bases). There are 15 residues in the CDR3. V gave up 1 base and J gave up 6 bases, with 15 bases separating them. Germline CDR1 is SGHTA and CDR2 is FQGNSA. Here the CDR3 DNA reads TGTGCCAGCAGCTTAGTCGTTCGACAGTCGGATGGCTACACCGTC. Protein product: CASSLVVRQSDGYTV.

In this sample, this clonotype turned up many times. J is TRBJ2-5 and V is TRBV15; 7 bases match TRBD2. V lost 0 bases, J lost 3 bases, and 10 bases stayed unmatched. CDR3 size: 17 residues. From germline, CDR1 is LNHNV and CDR2 YYDKDF (reference sequence). The CDR3 nucleotides read TGTGCCACCAGCAGAGATCTTCCAGCGGGAAGTGAAGAGACCCAGTACTTC. Translation gives CATSRDLPAGSEETQYF.

J is TRBJ1-2 and V is TRBV3-1; D not certain. This CDR3 contains 13 residues. CDR1 is LGHDT and CDR2 is YNNKEL in the germline V gene (reference sequence). Trimming pared 0 bases from V and 4 bases from J, leaving 6 bases between. The CDR3 region has the DNA TGTGCCAGCAGCCAAGAGTCAGGCTATGGCTACACCTTC. It specifies CASSQESGYGYTF.

This clonotype was seen ten or more times. J is TRBJ1-5 and V is TRBV11-2, with D possibly matching TRBD1 (6 bases). The V end was cut by 2 bases, the J end by 7 bases, with 9 bases between. The CDR3 is made up of 13 amino acids. Germline-derived CDR1 and CDR2 are SGHAT and FQNNGV. CDR3 loop: CASSLTGRQPQHF. DNA for the CDR3: TGTGCCAGCAGCTTAACAGGGAGACAGCCCCAGCATTTT.

A note on this clonotype: One end of the junction does not line up with germline, which may come from a read error. This chain joins TRBV6-5 and TRBJ2-7, with 7 bases matching TRBD2. The CDR3 spans 17 residues. Looked up from germline, CDR1 is MNHEY and CDR2 is SVGAGI. The CDR3 region is CASSYSKAGVLVYDQYF. The DNA for the CDR3 is TGTGCCAGCAGTTACTCGAAGGCGGGGGTCCTAGTTTACGATCAGTACTTC.

This clonotype was recorded at least ten times. A much bigger clone sits one base away, suggesting this may be a read error. The V and J genes are TRBV2 and TRBJ1-1; a weak D match, TRBD1 (5 bases). This CDR3 has 13 amino acids. Trimming removed 3 bases from V and 1 base from J, with 6 bases in between. The germline gives CDR1 SNHLY, CDR2 FYNNEI. Here the CDR3 reads CASSDDRNTEAFF. Written as DNA, the CDR3 is TGTGCCAGCAGTGACGACAGGAACACTGAAGCTTTCTTT.

There are a few counts of this clonotype. The V gene is TRBV7-9, the J gene TRBJ2-3; D possibly corresponds to TRBD2 (6 bases). V lost 3 bases, J lost 6 bases, and 10 bases lay in between. Germline CDR1 reads SEHNR; CDR2 reads FQNEAQ (reference sequence). The length of the CDR3 is 13 residues. As DNA, the CDR3 is TGTGCCAGCAGCTTCGCGGGGTTGGATACGCAGTATTTT. Its translation: CASSFAGLDTQYF.

This clonotype was recorded at least ten times. The chain's CDR3 is CATSRSGTEAFF. The CDR3 coding sequence is TGTGCCACCAGCCGGTCGGGCACTGAAGCTTTCTTT. The chain is built from TRBV24-1 and TRBJ1-1; D call uncertain. Trimming took 7 bases from V and 4 from J, leaving 9 bases between them. The CDR3 totals 12 residues. The germline CDR1 and CDR2 sequences are KGHDR and SFDVKD.

V usage is TRBV12-3 or TRBV12-4 and J usage is TRBJ1-1; 10 nucleotides match TRBD1. The CDR3 length is 15 residues. Unmatched junction bases numbered 2, after V lost 1 base and J lost 3 bases. CDR3 coding DNA: TGTGCCAGCAGTTTAGGGGACAGGGGATACACTGAAGCTTTCTTT. It specifies CASSLGDRGYTEAFF.

The rearrangement joins TRBV9 to TRBJ2-7, with TRBD1 matching over 11 bases. CDR1 and CDR2 (germline): SGDLS, YYNGEE. This CDR3 contains 15 residues. Trimming removed 0 bases from V and 3 bases from J; junction bases left unmatched: 2. The CDR3 bases are TGTGCCAGCAGCGTAGCGGGGACAGGGGGCTACGAGCAGTACTTC. This encodes CASSVAGTGGYEQYF. Based on the CDR3 plus reference TRBV9 and TRBJ2-7, the full variable domain is DSGVTQTPKHLITATGQRVTLRCSPRSGDLSVYWYQQSLDQGLQFLIQYYNGEERAKGNILERFSAQQFPDLHSELNLSSLELGDSALYFCASSVAGTGGYEQYFGPGTRLTVT.

This clonotype occurred many times. The chain employs TRBV6-1 and TRBJ2-7, with TRBD1 matching 8 bases. V was clipped by 3 bases and J by 0 bases; unmatched bases: 4. The germline gives CDR1 MNHNS, CDR2 SASEGT. The CDR3 length is 15 residues. For the CDR3, the DNA is TGTGCCAGCAGTGATTTTGGACAGGGCTCCTACGAGCAGTACTTC. Amino acids: CASSDFGQGSYEQYF.